The 31 T cell receptor beta chains listed next were all sequenced from one sample in a study of blood T cell repertoires in COVID-19 (dated by TCRdb to about 2020). The receptor library was made with the immunoSEQ multiplex PCR assay. TCRdb carries this immuneACCESS record with in-frame sequences only. Its versions omit some clonotypes, under half of them owing to an unresolved V gene in the studies checked, with the rest unexplained. A total of over 200,000 clones appear in this sample, roughly four fifths of them only once. The ten largest clonotypes hold about 4.2% of the sample. The sample comprised peripheral blood. These receptors all stem from a middle-aged man with active or convalescent COVID-19.

CDR3 coding DNA: TGTGCCAGCAGCTTAGTAGACAGGGGGCTCAAGGAGGAGCAGTTCTTC. This codes for CASSLVDRGLKEEQFF. The chain recombines TRBV7-9 with TRBJ2-1, with 10 positions matching TRBD1. CDR1 is SEHNR and CDR2 is FQNEAQ in the germline V gene (reference sequence). The CDR3 is 16 residues long. The V segment lost 1 base and the J segment 10 bases; nucleotides outside the gene matches: 10.

The CDR3 protein is CASSSGKFGEKLFF. The DNA for the CDR3 is TGCGCCAGCAGCTCCGGGAAGTTTGGGGAAAAACTGTTTTTT. The rearrangement joins TRBV5-1 to TRBJ1-4; D gene uncertain. Per the germline V gene, CDR1 is SGHRS and CDR2 is YFSETQ. The length of the CDR3 is 14 residues. V shed 3 bases and J shed 8 bases, with 14 bases lying between them. Based on the CDR3 plus reference TRBV5-1 and TRBJ1-4, the full variable domain is KAGVTQTPRYLIKTRGQQVTLSCSPISGHRSVSWYQQTPGQGLQFLFEYFSETQRNKGNFPGRFSGRQFSNSRSEMNVSTLELGDSALYLCASSSGKFGEKLFFGSGTQLSVL.

The CDR3 sequence is CASSPTGDGWVTEAFF. As DNA, the CDR3 is TGTGCCAGCAGCCCCACAGGGGATGGTTGGGTCACTGAAGCTTTCTTT. The chain combines TRBV5-5 with TRBJ1-1; 7 positions match TRBD1. The CDR3 is 16 amino acids. Germline CDR1 SGHKS, CDR2 YYEKEE (reference sequence). Trimming took 4 bases from V and 4 from J; bases not matched to a gene: 13.

The chain is built from TRBV6-2 or TRBV6-3 and TRBJ2-7; 12 positions match TRBD2. Germline values: CDR1 MNHEY, CDR2 SVGEGT. V lost 6 bases to trimming and J lost 7 bases; unmatched junction nucleotides: 4. There are 13 residues in the CDR3. In nucleotides, the CDR3 is TGTGCCAGCAGCGCGGGACTAGCGGGTGAGCAGTACTTC. Amino acids: CASSAGLAGEQYF.

This chain uses TRBV6-2 or TRBV6-3 with TRBJ2-2, with no clear D. With 6 bases removed from V and 8 bases from J, the gap between germline ends came to 19 bases. The germline gives CDR1 MNHEY, CDR2 SVGEGT. The CDR3 is made up of 15 amino acids. CDR3 region: CASSVDMVIVGELFF. The CDR3 bases are TGTGCCAGCAGCGTAGACATGGTCATAGTTGGGGAGCTGTTTTTT.

The rearrangement uses TRBV5-4 and TRBJ2-3, with TRBD2 matching 7 bases. This CDR3 has 17 residues. Unmatched junction bases numbered 11, after V lost 2 bases and J lost 2 bases. CDR1 is SGHNT and CDR2 is YYREEE in the germline V gene (reference sequence). The CDR3, as DNA: TGTGCCAGCAGCTTTCGCCCCCGGGGGGAATTCACAGATACGCAGTATTTT. It yields the protein CASSFRPRGEFTDTQYF.

The chain couples TRBV3-1 (or the pseudogene TRBV3-2) to TRBJ2-1; D is possibly TRBD2 (5 bases). The CDR3 runs to 15 residues. Looked up from germline, CDR1 is LGHDT and CDR2 is YNNKEL (reference sequence). V lost 1 base to trimming and J lost 4 bases, with 11 bases between them. In DNA, the CDR3 is TGTGCCAGCAGCCAAGGTGGGCTAGCTTACAATGAGCAGTTCTTC. It yields the protein CASSQGGLAYNEQFF.

This chain connects TRBV2 to TRBJ2-6; D may be TRBD1 (6 bases). Looked up from germline, CDR1 is SNHLY and CDR2 is FYNNEI. With 6 bases removed from V and 0 bases from J, the gap between germline ends came to 12 bases. The CDR3 contains 16 residues. The CDR3, as DNA: TGTGCCAGCAGACAGGGAGTATACTCTGGGGCCAACGTCCTGACTTTC. Translating it yields CASRQGVYSGANVLTF.

The rearrangement links TRBV27 to TRBJ2-5; 7 bases are shared with TRBD2. In germline, CDR1 is MNHEY, CDR2 SMNVEV (reference sequence). Germline trimming cut 7 bases from V and 2 bases from J; bases unmatched to any gene: 7. The CDR3 covers 14 residues. CDR3 sequence: CASKLHGRQETQYF. CDR3 bases: TGTGCCAGCAAACTACACGGGAGGCAAGAGACCCAGTACTTC.

This chain links TRBV19 with TRBJ2-3; possibly TRBD1 for D (5 bases). The CDR3 covers 13 residues. Trimming removed 2 bases at V and 3 bases at J, with 6 bases between. The germline CDR1 and CDR2 sequences are LNHDA and SQIVND (reference sequence). CDR3 bases: TGTGCCAGTAGTATACAGGGTACAGATACGCAGTATTTT. Its protein is CASSIQGTDTQYF.

The V call is TRBV5-1, the J call TRBJ2-3; TRBD2 aligns across 16 bases. CDR1 is SGHRS and CDR2 is YFSETQ in the germline V gene. Trimming removed 4 bases from V and 1 base from J; junction bases left unmatched: 12. This CDR3 spans 20 amino acids. This CDR3 reads CASSLYLGLAGGQGTDTQYF. CDR3 DNA sequence: TGCGCCAGCAGCCTCTATCTGGGACTAGCGGGGGGGCAGGGCACAGATACGCAGTATTTT.

The chain couples TRBV19 to TRBJ2-5, with D perhaps TRBD1 (5 bases). V was shortened by 3 bases and J by 4 bases, with 15 bases between the two germline ends. The CDR3 is made up of 15 amino acids. Germline-derived CDR1 and CDR2 are LNHDA and SQIVND (reference sequence). CDR3 DNA: TGTGCCAGTAGTATCCCCGCCCTTCAGGGAGAGACCCAGTACTTC. Amino acids: CASSIPALQGETQYF.

The chain is built from TRBV5-1 and TRBJ2-5, with a possible D match to TRBD1 (7 bases). The CDR3 length is 14 residues. V gave up 2 bases and J gave up 5 bases, with 13 bases separating them. Looked up from germline, CDR1 is SGHRS and CDR2 is YFSETQ. Written as DNA, the CDR3 is TGCGCCAGCAGCTTACTCAGGGGGAGGGAGACCCAGTACTTC. Protein sequence: CASSLLRGRETQYF.

The V and J genes are TRBV10-3 and TRBJ2-1; 7 bases line up with TRBD2. The germline V gene encodes CDR1 ENHRY and CDR2 SYGVKD. This CDR3 is built from 13 residues. Trimming removed 8 bases from V and 6 bases from J; junction bases left unmatched: 7. CDR3 sequence reads: CAIGGGFRNEQFF. The CDR3 region has the DNA TGTGCCATCGGGGGGGGGTTTCGCAATGAGCAGTTCTTC.

A single count supports this clone. The chain has TRBV6-5 and TRBJ1-5, with a possible D match to TRBD1 (6 bases). CDR3 length: 15 residues. Germline CDR1 is MNHEY and CDR2 is SVGAGI. V was pared by 2 bases and J by 3 bases, with 11 bases between. CDR3 region: CASSYGGANNQPQHF. DNA for the CDR3: TGTGCCAGCAGTTACGGGGGGGCTAACAATCAGCCCCAGCATTTT.

The gene calls are TRBV2 and TRBJ1-1; the match to TRBD1 covers 8 bases. In germline, CDR1 is SNHLY, CDR2 FYNNEI. This CDR3 has 13 residues. The V gene end was trimmed by 6 bases and the J gene end by 5 bases; junction bases not matched to a gene: 5. The CDR3 sequence: CASRVQGATEAFF. CDR3 nucleotide sequence: TGTGCCAGCAGAGTTCAGGGGGCGACTGAAGCTTTCTTT.

V gene TRBV3-1 (or the pseudogene TRBV3-2) combines with J gene TRBJ2-7, with 7 bases aligning to TRBD1. The CDR3 contains 13 residues. V was pared by 6 bases and J by 9 bases, with 11 bases of the junction left unmatched. Germline V gene lookup returns CDR1 LGHDT and CDR2 YNNKEL (reference sequence). The CDR3: CASSQTGETGQYF. The DNA for the CDR3 is TGTGCCAGCAGTCAAACAGGGGAAACAGGGCAGTACTTC.

The J gene is TRBJ2-7, the V gene TRBV3-1 (or the pseudogene TRBV3-2), with 8 bases lining up with TRBD1. With 1 base clipped from V and 5 bases from J, the junction kept 7 bases outside the gene matches. Germline V lookup: CDR1 LGHDT, CDR2 YNNKEL (reference sequence). This CDR3 has 15 amino acids. Here the CDR3 reads CASSQGAGGNHEQYF. The DNA for the CDR3 is TGTGCCAGCAGCCAAGGCGCAGGGGGCAATCACGAGCAGTACTTC.

The genes are TRBV7-2 and TRBJ1-2; D possibly corresponds to TRBD1 (6 bases). The germline V and J ends were trimmed by 1 base and 4 bases, with 13 bases remaining between them. The CDR3 totals 15 residues. Looked up from germline, CDR1 is SGHTA and CDR2 is FQGNSA. CDR3 sequence: CASSLGETGLYGYTF. CDR3 coding DNA: TGTGCCAGCAGCTTAGGGGAGACAGGCCTCTATGGCTACACCTTC.

V and J are TRBV5-1 and TRBJ1-1, with 9 bases fitting TRBD1. Germline assignment: CDR1 SGHRS and CDR2 YFSETQ. The CDR3 loop spans 17 amino acids. V lost 4 bases and J lost 3; bases outside the gene matches: 13. The CDR3 DNA sequence: TGCGCCAGCAGCCCTATAGGGGACAGGGTAAGGGACACTGAAGCTTTCTTT. It codes for CASSPIGDRVRDTEAFF. The whole variable domain, filled in from reference TRBV5-1 and TRBJ1-1, reads KAGVTQTPRYLIKTRGQQVTLSCSPISGHRSVSWYQQTPGQGLQFLFEYFSETQRNKGNFPGRFSGRQFSNSRSEMNVSTLELGDSALYLCASSPIGDRVRDTEAFFGQGTRLTVV.

The genes are TRBV12-3 or TRBV12-4 and TRBJ1-1; no definite D call. The CDR3 extends over 13 amino acids. V was trimmed by 1 base and J by 9 bases, leaving 12 bases between them. CDR3 sequence (DNA): TGTGCCAGCAGTTTAGTCTCCGGTTCACAAGCTTTCTTT. This translates into CASSLVSGSQAFF.

The chain uses TRBV30 and TRBJ1-5, with a tentative D call TRBD1 (5 bases). Germline CDR1 GTSNPN, CDR2 SVGIG (reference sequence). The CDR3 sequence is 12 residues long. Trimming shortened V by 3 bases and J by 3 bases, and 6 bases separated the two germline ends. CDR3 residues: CAWSRDNQPQHF. The CDR3 nucleotides read TGTGCCTGGAGCAGGGACAATCAGCCCCAGCATTTT.

This chain joins TRBV7-2 and TRBJ2-1, with 7 bases that match TRBD2. V dropped 6 bases and J dropped 5; count of bases not matched to a gene: 7. The CDR3 spans 14 residues. The V gene's germline CDR1 is SGHTA and CDR2 FQGNSA. This CDR3 is CASRPSGAHNEQFF. The DNA for the CDR3 is TGTGCCAGCAGGCCCAGCGGGGCGCACAATGAGCAGTTCTTC.

The count of this clone is one. CDR3 loop: CATSETTGLLRGNQPQHF. The CDR3 nucleotides are TGTGCCACCAGTGAAACGACAGGGTTGTTAAGAGGGAATCAGCCCCAGCATTTT. V usage is TRBV24-1 and J usage is TRBJ1-5; the match to TRBD1 covers 7 bases. V shed 4 bases and J 4 bases; nucleotides not matched to a gene: 15. Germline CDR1 and CDR2: KGHDR and SFDVKD. The CDR3 covers 18 residues.

Note on this clone: Sequence at one end of the junction differs from germline and may be a read error. CDR3 in amino acids: CASSYNRGTGELFF. CDR3 DNA sequence: TGTGCCAGCAGCTACAACAGGGGTACCGGCGAGCTGTTTTTT. This rearrangement joins TRBV5-5 to TRBJ2-2; 7 bases line up with TRBD1. Germline assignment: CDR1 SGHKS and CDR2 YYEKEE (reference sequence). The CDR3 consists of 14 residues.

This rearrangement joins TRBV19 to TRBJ1-5; TRBD1 agrees at 10 bases. V dropped 3 bases and J dropped 1; count of bases not matched to a gene: 6. CDR1 and CDR2 (germline): LNHDA, SQIVND (reference sequence). There are 17 residues in the CDR3. CDR3 sequence: CASSIAPGQGSNQPQHF. In DNA, the CDR3 is TGTGCCAGTAGTATCGCTCCGGGACAGGGGAGCAATCAGCCCCAGCATTTT.

The genes are TRBV19 and TRBJ2-2; tentatively, D is TRBD2 (5 bases). Trimming took 4 bases from V and 2 from J, leaving 14 bases between them. The germline V gene has CDR1 LNHDA and CDR2 SQIVND (reference sequence). The CDR3 has 16 residues. Here the CDR3 reads CASSTRRGPNTGELFF. DNA of the CDR3: TGTGCCAGTAGTACAAGACGCGGGCCTAACACCGGGGAGCTGTTTTTT.

This rearrangement joins TRBV18 to TRBJ1-2; maybe TRBD1 (6 bases). V was shortened by 6 bases and J by 2 bases, with 13 bases between the two germline ends. Germline CDR1 reads KGHSH; CDR2 reads LQKENI. The CDR3 length is 14 residues. CDR3 nucleotide sequence: TGTGCCAGCTCCCCCAGGGGAGAGAACTATGGCTACACCTTC. This translates into CASSPRGENYGYTF.

This rearrangement joins TRBV4-1 to TRBJ1-5; D is uncertain. CDR3 length equals 13 residues. Germline CDR1 is MGHRA and CDR2 is YSYEKL. V shed 4 bases and J shed 11 bases, with 15 bases lying between them. CDR3 DNA: TGCGCCAGCAGCCCCCCTGGGGAGCCGGCCCAGCATTTT. Its translation: CASSPPGEPAQHF.

The gene calls are TRBV6-9 and TRBJ1-1, with D uncertain. V was trimmed by 5 bases and J by 11 bases, leaving 15 bases between them. This CDR3 is built from 12 residues. From germline, CDR1 is MNHGY and CDR2 SVAAGI. The CDR3 spells CASSIVGPWAFF. The CDR3 nucleotides are TGTGCCAGCAGTATAGTGGGCCCTTGGGCTTTCTTT.

The sample holds one count of this clone. The chain carries TRBV11-2 and TRBJ1-1; D is ambiguous. With 4 bases removed from V and 12 bases from J, the gap between germline ends came to 12 bases. The CDR3 sequence is 11 residues long. Germline values: CDR1 SGHAT, CDR2 FQNNGV. The CDR3 DNA is TGTGCCAGCAGCTCGTTTTATGAGCCTTTCTTT. Residues: CASSSFYEPFF.